Included here is one T cell receptor beta chain sequence, with context. Produced via immunoSEQ multiplex PCR; TCRdb's table is partial and in-frame only. The sample has some 500,000 clones, roughly nine tenths seen once. The entry originates in a study of Ad26.COV2.S vaccination and SARS-CoV-2 variants. For the study at large: Ad26.COV2.S was injected intramuscularly once or twice, 56 days apart.

The V end lost 3 bases, the J end lost 5 bases, and 14 bases lay between the germline ends. This CDR3 has 14 residues. Germline CDR1 and CDR2: KGHSH and LQKENI. Treatment of the sample: 19 received Ad26.COV2.S at low or high dose, single or two shots; about 5 received placebo; per-sample allocation not given. Collection of samples fell on day 63 after the first vaccine or placebo injection. The sequencing used peripheral blood, collected in a trial of Ad26.COV2.S vaccine versus placebo. The receptor's source is a person aged 18-60 years who received the Ad26.COV2.S COVID-19 vaccine or a placebo. The chain employs TRBV18 and TRBJ2-7; tentative D call: TRBD1 (6 bases). CDR3 coding DNA: TGTGCCAGCTCACCCCAATCCGGGACACACGAGCAGTACTTC. It codes for CASSPQSGTHEQYF.